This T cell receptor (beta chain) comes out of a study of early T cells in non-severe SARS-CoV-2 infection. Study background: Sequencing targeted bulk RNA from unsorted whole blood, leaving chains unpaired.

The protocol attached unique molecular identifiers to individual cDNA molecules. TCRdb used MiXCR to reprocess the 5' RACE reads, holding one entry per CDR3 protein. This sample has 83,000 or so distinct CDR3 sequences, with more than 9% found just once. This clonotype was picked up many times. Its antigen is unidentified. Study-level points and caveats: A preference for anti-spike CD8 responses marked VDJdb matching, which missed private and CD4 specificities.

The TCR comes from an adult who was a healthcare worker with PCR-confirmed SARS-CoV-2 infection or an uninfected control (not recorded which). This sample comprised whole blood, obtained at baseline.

CDR3: CASSLAVGVRAVSKNIQYF. The CDR3 DNA follows: TGTGCCAGCAGCTTAGCTGTGGGGGTCCGAGCAGTATCCAAAAACATTCAGTACTTC. The gene calls are TRBV7-9 and TRBJ2-4; D may match TRBD1 or TRBD2 (5 bases each). This CDR3 region has 19 residues. CDR1 SEHNR and CDR2 FQNEAQ come from the germline V gene (reference sequence). The germline V and J ends were trimmed by 0 bases and 2 bases, with 20 bases remaining between them.